This is a list of T cell receptor beta chains from one sample in a study of blood T cell dynamics during melanoma immunotherapy. Method: immunoSEQ multiplex PCR; TCRdb's copy keeps in-frame clones and lacks some. The sample shows under 2,500 clones, approximately 94% of them seen only once. The sample was effector memory CD8+ T cells from blood, taken from a patient treated with checkpoint blockade. The receptor source for this set is a human donor with melanoma. The CDR3 runs from the conserved cysteine through the conserved F or W. The order of the fields is V gene, clone size, J gene, D gene, CDR3 protein, CDR3 DNA. D genes are given only for firm matches. Clone size is given for some rows only: seen once, a few or many times, or a class if the clone is expanded.

v_call: TRBV4-1
clone_size: .
j_call: TRBJ2-1
d_call: TRBD2
cdr3_aa: CASSPDRLAGSSYNEQFF
cdr3_nt: TGCGCCAGCAGCCCGGACCGACTAGCGGGGAGCTCCTACAATGAGCAGTTCTTC

v_call: TRBV7-9
clone_size: .
j_call: TRBJ2-3
d_call: .
cdr3_aa: CASSLGGEGGTDTQYF
cdr3_nt: TGTGCCAGCAGCTTAGGAGGAGAAGGGGGCACAGATACGCAGTATTTT

v_call: TRBV11-3
clone_size: .
j_call: TRBJ2-7
d_call: TRBD1
cdr3_aa: CASSMGQGGYEQYF
cdr3_nt: TGTGCCAGCAGCATGGGACAGGGAGGCTACGAGCAGTACTTC

v_call: TRBV2
clone_size: .
j_call: TRBJ1-1
d_call: .
cdr3_aa: CASIRTFNTEAFF
cdr3_nt: TGTGCCAGCATCCGGACCTTTAACACTGAAGCTTTCTTT

v_call: TRBV27
clone_size: .
j_call: TRBJ2-1
d_call: TRBD2
cdr3_aa: CASSLRGRSSGINEQFF
cdr3_nt: TGTGCCAGCAGTTTAAGGGGGAGGTCTAGCGGGATAAATGAGCAGTTCTTC

v_call: TRBV9
clone_size: .
j_call: TRBJ2-1
d_call: .
cdr3_aa: CASSVESSYNEQFF
cdr3_nt: TGTGCCAGCAGCGTCGAGAGCTCCTACAATGAGCAGTTCTTC

v_call: TRBV6-5
clone_size: .
j_call: TRBJ2-3
d_call: TRBD2
cdr3_aa: CASSYSLGLARDTQYF
cdr3_nt: TGTGCCAGCAGTTACTCACTCGGACTAGCGAGAGATACGCAGTATTTT

v_call: TRBV15
clone_size: .
j_call: TRBJ2-7
d_call: .
cdr3_aa: CATSRRAFDEQYF
cdr3_nt: TGTGCCACCAGCCGCCGAGCATTCGACGAGCAGTACTTC

v_call: TRBV19
clone_size: .
j_call: TRBJ2-7
d_call: TRBD1
cdr3_aa: CASSATGRPYEQYF
cdr3_nt: TGTGCCAGTAGCGCGACAGGGCGTCCCTACGAGCAGTACTTC

v_call: TRBV13
clone_size: .
j_call: TRBJ2-1
d_call: TRBD2
cdr3_aa: CASSLSSGRLYHEQFF
cdr3_nt: TGTGCCAGCAGCTTGTCTAGCGGGAGACTGTACCATGAGCAGTTCTTC

v_call: TRBV7-9
clone_size: .
j_call: TRBJ2-5
d_call: TRBD2
cdr3_aa: CASSFPGGGEGETQYF
cdr3_nt: TGTGCCAGCAGCTTCCCTGGGGGTGGGGAGGGAGAGACCCAGTACTTC

v_call: TRBV9
clone_size: .
j_call: TRBJ2-1
d_call: TRBD2
cdr3_aa: CASSVGGRAVEQFF
cdr3_nt: TGTGCCAGCAGCGTAGGAGGGAGGGCCGTTGAGCAGTTCTTC

v_call: TRBV4-1
clone_size: .
j_call: TRBJ2-7
d_call: TRBD1
cdr3_aa: CASSHLTGVYEQYF
cdr3_nt: TGCGCCAGCAGCCACCTGACAGGGGTCTACGAGCAGTACTTC

v_call: TRBV27
clone_size: .
j_call: TRBJ2-3
d_call: .
cdr3_aa: CASSLFGRVSTDTQYF
cdr3_nt: TGTGCCAGCAGTTTATTCGGGCGGGTTAGCACAGATACGCAGTATTTT

v_call: TRBV27
clone_size: .
j_call: TRBJ2-7
d_call: .
cdr3_aa: CASSRGSYEQYF
cdr3_nt: TGTGCCAGCAGCCGCGGCAGCTACGAGCAGTACTTC

v_call: TRBV25-1
clone_size: .
j_call: TRBJ2-7
d_call: .
cdr3_aa: CASWNGELGNYEQYF
cdr3_nt: TGTGCCAGCTGGAATGGGGAATTGGGTAACTACGAGCAGTACTTC

v_call: TRBV5-6
clone_size: .
j_call: TRBJ2-1
d_call: .
cdr3_aa: CASSLGGQFNEQFF
cdr3_nt: TGTGCCAGCAGCTTGGGAGGACAATTCAATGAGCAGTTCTTC

v_call: TRBV9
clone_size: .
j_call: TRBJ2-7
d_call: TRBD2
cdr3_aa: CASSVNGAPGLQTDYEQYF
cdr3_nt: TGTGCCAGCAGCGTAAATGGGGCACCGGGACTACAAACTGACTACGAGCAGTACTTC

v_call: TRBV28
clone_size: .
j_call: TRBJ1-5
d_call: TRBD1
cdr3_aa: CASSFVDRGGNQPQHF
cdr3_nt: TGTGCCAGCAGTTTCGTGGACAGGGGTGGCAATCAGCCCCAGCATTTT

v_call: TRBV4-3
clone_size: .
j_call: TRBJ1-5
d_call: .
cdr3_aa: CASSQDQGFDQPQHF
cdr3_nt: TGCGCCAGCAGCCAAGACCAGGGGTTCGATCAGCCCCAGCATTTT

v_call: TRBV5-6
clone_size: .
j_call: TRBJ2-7
d_call: .
cdr3_aa: CASSLEEFGEQYF
cdr3_nt: TGTGCCAGCAGCTTGGAAGAGTTTGGCGAGCAGTACTTC

v_call: TRBV6-5
clone_size: .
j_call: TRBJ2-1
d_call: TRBD2
cdr3_aa: CASSYASGREGQFF
cdr3_nt: TGTGCCAGCAGTTACGCTAGCGGGAGGGAGGGGCAGTTCTTC

v_call: TRBV6-1
clone_size: .
j_call: TRBJ2-1
d_call: TRBD2
cdr3_aa: CASSEGLALYNEQFF
cdr3_nt: TGTGCCAGCAGTGAGGGACTAGCCCTTTACAATGAGCAGTTCTTC

v_call: TRBV6-5
clone_size: .
j_call: TRBJ2-1
d_call: .
cdr3_aa: CASRRVGRDGNEQFF
cdr3_nt: TGTGCCAGCAGAAGAGTTGGGCGGGACGGGAATGAGCAGTTCTTC

v_call: TRBV7-9
clone_size: .
j_call: TRBJ2-7
d_call: .
cdr3_aa: CASSWDGYEQYF
cdr3_nt: TGTGCCAGCAGCTGGGATGGCTACGAGCAGTACTTC

v_call: TRBV13
clone_size: .
j_call: TRBJ2-5
d_call: .
cdr3_aa: CASSLTETQYF
cdr3_nt: TGTGCCAGCAGCTTAACAGAGACCCAGTACTTC

v_call: TRBV5-1
clone_size: .
j_call: TRBJ2-7
d_call: TRBD1
cdr3_aa: CASRPGQGAGEQYF
cdr3_nt: TGCGCCAGTCGACCGGGACAGGGGGCCGGCGAGCAGTACTTC

v_call: TRBV28
clone_size: .
j_call: TRBJ2-2
d_call: TRBD1
cdr3_aa: CASRTGGATGELFF
cdr3_nt: TGTGCCAGCAGGACAGGGGGCGCTACCGGGGAGCTGTTTTTT

v_call: TRBV5-1
clone_size: once
j_call: TRBJ1-1
d_call: TRBD1
cdr3_aa: CASSLGDRGPEAFF
cdr3_nt: TGCGCCAGCAGCTTGGGGGACAGGGGGCCTGAAGCTTTCTTT

v_call: TRBV11-3
clone_size: .
j_call: TRBJ2-1
d_call: TRBD2
cdr3_aa: CASSLDLGREGRMYNEQFF
cdr3_nt: TGTGCCAGCAGCTTAGACTTAGGGCGGGAGGGCCGTATGTACAATGAGCAGTTCTTC

v_call: TRBV5-6
clone_size: .
j_call: TRBJ2-7
d_call: .
cdr3_aa: CASSLRQETYEQYF
cdr3_nt: TGTGCCAGCAGCCTCAGACAGGAAACCTACGAGCAGTACTTC

v_call: TRBV14
clone_size: .
j_call: TRBJ2-1
d_call: TRBD2
cdr3_aa: CASRPEREGIDEQFF
cdr3_nt: TGTGCCAGCAGACCCGAGCGGGAGGGCATAGATGAGCAGTTCTTC

v_call: TRBV9
clone_size: .
j_call: TRBJ1-1
d_call: .
cdr3_aa: CASSARSGETEAFF
cdr3_nt: TGTGCCAGCAGCGCCCGGAGCGGGGAGACTGAAGCTTTCTTT